The 18 T cell receptor beta chains given below trace back to one sample, sequenced in a study of blood T cells in healthy people across ages. The second PCR ran about 7 to 12 cycles with a sample-barcoded 5' primer and J-beta primers. TCRdb reprocessed the 5' RACE reads with MiXCR, giving one entry per CDR3 protein. The sample holds nearly 800,000 distinct CDR3 sequences; 20% to 25% are singletons and the top ten take around 3.6%. The data were also submitted as part of a second study, on T cells of mothers and their children.

What was sequenced was blood. Receptors were obtained from a boy aged 10-17 years in good health.

This clonotype was observed once. The J gene is TRBJ2-5, the V gene TRBV6-1; 8 nucleotides align to TRBD2. The CDR3 is 13 amino acids. After removal of 8 bases from V and 4 bases from J, the junction contained 6 bases not matched to a gene. Germline V gene lookup returns CDR1 MNHNS and CDR2 SASEGT. CDR3 sequence (DNA): TGTGCCAGCCGCCGGGGGGGGTCAGAGACCCAGTACTTC. It yields the protein CASRRGGSETQYF.

This chain joins TRBV5-1 and TRBJ2-3; D not certain. Between the trimmed V and J ends, which lost 0 bases and 2 bases, there was a span of 10 bases. The CDR3 contains 15 residues. From germline, CDR1 is SGHRS and CDR2 YFSETQ. CDR3 in DNA: TGCGCCAGCAGCTTGGACCGACCTAACACAGATACGCAGTATTTT. It encodes CASSLDRPNTDTQYF.

The chain is built from TRBV6-2 or TRBV6-3 and TRBJ2-5; no firm D call. This CDR3 contains 14 residues. V was shortened by 6 bases and J by 2 bases, with 13 bases between the two germline ends. CDR1 and CDR2 from the germline V gene are MNHEY and SVGEGT. The CDR3 coding sequence is TGTGCCAGCAGACCCGGCCCACTTCAAGAGACCCAGTACTTC. Residues: CASRPGPLQETQYF.

This clonotype was counted between two and nine times. The chain joins TRBV7-2 to TRBJ1-3, with a weak D call TRBD1 (6 bases). Per the germline V gene, CDR1 is SGHTA and CDR2 is FQGNSA. The CDR3 has 16 amino acids. V was shortened by 2 bases and J by 1 base, with 12 bases between the two germline ends. The chain's CDR3 is CASSLSPGESGNTIYF. The CDR3 DNA sequence: TGTGCCAGCAGCTTATCCCCAGGGGAGTCTGGAAACACCATATATTTT.

V is TRBV6-6 and J is TRBJ1-2, with 9 bases identical to TRBD1. This CDR3 has 15 residues. The V gene end was trimmed by 6 bases and the J gene end by 4 bases; junction bases not matched to a gene: 9. The germline V gene has CDR1 MNHNY and CDR2 SVGAGI (reference sequence). CDR3 nucleotides: TGTGCCAGCAGGGAGGGACAGGGAAGTACCTATGGCTACACCTTC. As protein: CASREGQGSTYGYTF.

The V call is TRBV27, the J call TRBJ1-2; perhaps TRBD1 as D (5 bases). Deletions cut 6 bases from V and 8 bases from J, with 19 bases between. CDR1 and CDR2 (germline): MNHEY, SMNVEV (reference sequence). CDR3 length: 14 amino acids. The CDR3 DNA is TGTGCCAGCAGCGACAGCTTTTACAGCTGGGGCTACACCTTC. It codes for CASSDSFYSWGYTF.

J is TRBJ2-2 and V is TRBV30; the D is unclear. The V and J ends lost 5 bases and 6 bases respectively, with 4 bases between them. This CDR3 spans 10 amino acids. Germline V gives CDR1 GTSNPN, CDR2 SVGIG (reference sequence). CDR3 amino acids: CAWEAGELFF. The CDR3 DNA is TGTGCCTGGGAGGCCGGGGAGCTGTTTTTT.

In its sample, this clonotype was seen a few times. The V and J genes are TRBV29-1 and TRBJ2-1, with TRBD1 identical over 8 bases. The ends lost 5 bases at V and 0 bases at J; junction bases unmatched: 15. The CDR3 is made up of 18 amino acids. Germline V CDR1 and CDR2: SQVTM, ANQGSEA. As DNA, the CDR3 is TGCAGCGTTTATGCTTACCTGACAGGGGAGGCCTCCTACAATGAGCAGTTCTTC. Translating it yields CSVYAYLTGEASYNEQFF.

This clonotype was recorded a few times. The junction differs from germline at one of its ends, possibly a read error. The chain has TRBV5-1 and TRBJ2-1; D is unresolved. The CDR3 spans 12 residues. Germline V lookup: CDR1 SGHRS, CDR2 YFSETQ. The chain's CDR3 is CASSLDAHEQFF. As DNA, the CDR3 is TGCGCTAGCAGCTTGGATGCGCATGAGCAGTTCTTC.

There are a few counts of this clonotype. This sequence joins TRBV6-2 or TRBV6-3 and TRBJ1-5; D may be TRBD1 (5 bases). V dropped 5 bases and J dropped 2 bases, with 13 bases sitting between them. Germline CDR1 MNHEY, CDR2 SVGEGT. The CDR3 is made up of 15 amino acids. The CDR3 spells CASSPPGGRNQPQHF. The CDR3 coding sequence is TGTGCCAGCAGTCCTCCGGGGGGTCGCAATCAGCCCCAGCATTTT.

This clonotype was observed a handful of times. V usage is TRBV5-6 and J usage is TRBJ2-7, with a possible D match to TRBD2 (5 bases). Trimming stripped 4 bases from V and 5 bases from J, with 28 bases between. The CDR3 runs 18 residues. Germline assignment: CDR1 SGHDT and CDR2 YYEEEE. The CDR3 DNA reads as TGTGCCAGCAGCCCGACCATATTCGCCTCAGGTAGGAGGAACGAGCAGTACTTC. It specifies CASSPTIFASGRRNEQYF.

Only a few counts were recorded for this clonotype. CDR3 residues: CSVELSRETQYF. The CDR3 coding sequence is TGCAGCGTTGAACTTAGTAGAGAGACCCAGTACTTC. The chain uses TRBV29-1 and TRBJ2-5; the D is unclear. Between the trimmed V and J ends, which lost 2 bases and 4 bases, there was a span of 8 bases. Per germline, CDR1 SQVTM and CDR2 ANQGSEA. The CDR3 sequence is 12 residues long.

The CDR3 here is CASSQDLAGRDLSYEQYF. The CDR3 coding sequence is TGCGCCAGCAGCCAAGATCTAGCGGGTCGCGACCTCTCCTACGAGCAGTACTTC. The V call is TRBV4-3, the J call TRBJ2-5; 8 nucleotides agree with TRBD2. Matching the DNA end better, TRBJ2-7 makes the J call doubtful. Germline V gene sequence: CDR1 LGHNA, CDR2 YSLEER. CDR3 size: 18 residues.

V and J are TRBV10-3 and TRBJ2-7; D uncertain. The CDR3 is made up of 16 amino acids. In germline, CDR1 is ENHRY, CDR2 SYGVKD. Deletions cut 5 bases from V and 3 bases from J, with 20 bases between. Here the CDR3 reads CAISSPDSLTDYEQYF. The CDR3 coding sequence is TGTGCCATCAGTTCCCCAGACTCGTTAACCGACTACGAGCAGTACTTC.

In this sample, this clonotype turned up a few times. Its ends do not fully match the called genes, so a read error is possible. The chain joins TRBV9 to TRBJ2-7, with D tentatively TRBD1 (5 bases). Per the germline V gene, CDR1 is SGDLS and CDR2 is YYNGEE. There are 13 residues in the CDR3. The CDR3 region has the DNA TGTACCAGCAGCGCCTTTGACAGCTACGAGCAGTACTTC. Translating gives CTSSAFDSYEQYF.

This clonotype was detected only a few times. In nucleotides, the CDR3 is TGTGCCAGCAGTTTCTGGGGGCGAGGGACTAGCTCCTACGAGCAGTACTTC. This gives the protein CASSFWGRGTSSYEQYF. The chain couples TRBV12-3 or TRBV12-4 to TRBJ2-7; 8 bases agree with TRBD2. The CDR3 loop spans 17 amino acids. The ends lost 3 bases at V and 0 bases at J; junction bases unmatched: 10.

This clonotype was found a few times. J is TRBJ1-4 and V is TRBV6-1, with D hard to call. CDR1 and CDR2 (germline): MNHNS, SASEGT. This CDR3 is built from 16 residues. Trimming took 0 bases from V and 3 from J, leaving 11 bases between them. The CDR3 here is CASSEAQGPSNEKLFF. The CDR3 DNA follows: TGTGCCAGCAGTGAAGCCCAAGGACCCTCTAATGAAAAACTGTTTTTT.

A few counts support this clonotype. This chain connects TRBV6-6 to TRBJ1-5, with D unclear. This CDR3 comprises 15 residues. Deletions cut 4 bases from V and 2 bases from J, with 12 bases between. From germline, CDR1 is MNHNY and CDR2 SVGAGI (reference sequence). The CDR3 DNA reads TGTGCCAGCAGTTCAACAGAGGGCGGCAATCAGCCCCAGCATTTT. Translating it yields CASSSTEGGNQPQHF.